A selection of T cell receptor beta chains follows, all from one sample in a study of T cell responses to AZD1222 COVID-19 vaccine. Profiling relied on immunoSEQ multiplex PCR, and the TCRdb table lists in-frame clones only, not all of them. This table holds around 130,000 clones, about nine tenths found once. The input for sequencing was peripheral blood, taken on day 0 of AZD1222 vaccination. These receptors were collected from an adult in good health. The CDR3 runs from the conserved cysteine through the conserved F or W. Fields, in order: J gene, D gene, V gene, clone size, CDR3 DNA, CDR3 protein. D genes are given only for firm matches. Clone size is given for some rows only: seen once, a few or many times, or a class if the clone is expanded.

J gene: TRBJ1-4; D gene: TRBD1; V gene: TRBV18; clone size: NA; CDR3 DNA: TGTGCCAGCTCACCAGGGACAGCCGGTGAAAAACTGTTTTTT; CDR3 protein: CASSPGTAGEKLFF
J gene: TRBJ2-3; D gene: TRBD1; V gene: TRBV28; clone size: NA; CDR3 DNA: TGTGCCAGCAGAAAAGGGGGCCGTACAGATACGCAGTATTTT; CDR3 protein: CASRKGGRTDTQYF
J gene: TRBJ1-2; D gene: NA; V gene: TRBV6-1; clone size: few; CDR3 DNA: TGTGCCAGCAGTGAAGCAGGGTACGGCTACACCTTC; CDR3 protein: CASSEAGYGYTF
J gene: TRBJ1-5; D gene: NA; V gene: TRBV19; clone size: NA; CDR3 DNA: TGTGCCAGTACTTTGACCTCAAGTGAACAGCCCCAGCATTTT; CDR3 protein: CASTLTSSEQPQHF
J gene: TRBJ1-5; D gene: NA; V gene: TRBV7-2; clone size: NA; CDR3 DNA: TGTGCCAGCAGCTTAGCCCAGGGGTCGGAGAATCAGCCCCAGCATTTT; CDR3 protein: CASSLAQGSENQPQHF
J gene: TRBJ2-5; D gene: NA; V gene: TRBV12-3/TRBV12-4; clone size: NA; CDR3 DNA: TGTGCCAGCAGTTGGACAGTAGGGGAGACCCAGTACTTC; CDR3 protein: CASSWTVGETQYF
J gene: TRBJ1-5; D gene: TRBD1; V gene: TRBV4-2; clone size: NA; CDR3 DNA: TGTGCCAGCAGCCAAGCCCACCTGACAGGGTCCAATCAGCCCCAGCATTTT; CDR3 protein: CASSQAHLTGSNQPQHF
J gene: TRBJ2-7; D gene: TRBD1; V gene: TRBV7-9; clone size: NA; CDR3 DNA: TGTGCCAGCAGTTTGGACAGGGAAGGTGACGAGCAGTACTTC; CDR3 protein: CASSLDREGDEQYF
J gene: TRBJ2-6; D gene: NA; V gene: TRBV5-1; clone size: NA; CDR3 DNA: TGCGCCAGCAGCCAGTTCACCTCTGGGGCCAACGTCCTGACTTTC; CDR3 protein: CASSQFTSGANVLTF
J gene: TRBJ1-3; D gene: NA; V gene: TRBV5-1; clone size: NA; CDR3 DNA: TGCGCCAGCATGCGGGACTCGAGCTCTGGAAACACCATATATTTT; CDR3 protein: CASMRDSSSGNTIYF